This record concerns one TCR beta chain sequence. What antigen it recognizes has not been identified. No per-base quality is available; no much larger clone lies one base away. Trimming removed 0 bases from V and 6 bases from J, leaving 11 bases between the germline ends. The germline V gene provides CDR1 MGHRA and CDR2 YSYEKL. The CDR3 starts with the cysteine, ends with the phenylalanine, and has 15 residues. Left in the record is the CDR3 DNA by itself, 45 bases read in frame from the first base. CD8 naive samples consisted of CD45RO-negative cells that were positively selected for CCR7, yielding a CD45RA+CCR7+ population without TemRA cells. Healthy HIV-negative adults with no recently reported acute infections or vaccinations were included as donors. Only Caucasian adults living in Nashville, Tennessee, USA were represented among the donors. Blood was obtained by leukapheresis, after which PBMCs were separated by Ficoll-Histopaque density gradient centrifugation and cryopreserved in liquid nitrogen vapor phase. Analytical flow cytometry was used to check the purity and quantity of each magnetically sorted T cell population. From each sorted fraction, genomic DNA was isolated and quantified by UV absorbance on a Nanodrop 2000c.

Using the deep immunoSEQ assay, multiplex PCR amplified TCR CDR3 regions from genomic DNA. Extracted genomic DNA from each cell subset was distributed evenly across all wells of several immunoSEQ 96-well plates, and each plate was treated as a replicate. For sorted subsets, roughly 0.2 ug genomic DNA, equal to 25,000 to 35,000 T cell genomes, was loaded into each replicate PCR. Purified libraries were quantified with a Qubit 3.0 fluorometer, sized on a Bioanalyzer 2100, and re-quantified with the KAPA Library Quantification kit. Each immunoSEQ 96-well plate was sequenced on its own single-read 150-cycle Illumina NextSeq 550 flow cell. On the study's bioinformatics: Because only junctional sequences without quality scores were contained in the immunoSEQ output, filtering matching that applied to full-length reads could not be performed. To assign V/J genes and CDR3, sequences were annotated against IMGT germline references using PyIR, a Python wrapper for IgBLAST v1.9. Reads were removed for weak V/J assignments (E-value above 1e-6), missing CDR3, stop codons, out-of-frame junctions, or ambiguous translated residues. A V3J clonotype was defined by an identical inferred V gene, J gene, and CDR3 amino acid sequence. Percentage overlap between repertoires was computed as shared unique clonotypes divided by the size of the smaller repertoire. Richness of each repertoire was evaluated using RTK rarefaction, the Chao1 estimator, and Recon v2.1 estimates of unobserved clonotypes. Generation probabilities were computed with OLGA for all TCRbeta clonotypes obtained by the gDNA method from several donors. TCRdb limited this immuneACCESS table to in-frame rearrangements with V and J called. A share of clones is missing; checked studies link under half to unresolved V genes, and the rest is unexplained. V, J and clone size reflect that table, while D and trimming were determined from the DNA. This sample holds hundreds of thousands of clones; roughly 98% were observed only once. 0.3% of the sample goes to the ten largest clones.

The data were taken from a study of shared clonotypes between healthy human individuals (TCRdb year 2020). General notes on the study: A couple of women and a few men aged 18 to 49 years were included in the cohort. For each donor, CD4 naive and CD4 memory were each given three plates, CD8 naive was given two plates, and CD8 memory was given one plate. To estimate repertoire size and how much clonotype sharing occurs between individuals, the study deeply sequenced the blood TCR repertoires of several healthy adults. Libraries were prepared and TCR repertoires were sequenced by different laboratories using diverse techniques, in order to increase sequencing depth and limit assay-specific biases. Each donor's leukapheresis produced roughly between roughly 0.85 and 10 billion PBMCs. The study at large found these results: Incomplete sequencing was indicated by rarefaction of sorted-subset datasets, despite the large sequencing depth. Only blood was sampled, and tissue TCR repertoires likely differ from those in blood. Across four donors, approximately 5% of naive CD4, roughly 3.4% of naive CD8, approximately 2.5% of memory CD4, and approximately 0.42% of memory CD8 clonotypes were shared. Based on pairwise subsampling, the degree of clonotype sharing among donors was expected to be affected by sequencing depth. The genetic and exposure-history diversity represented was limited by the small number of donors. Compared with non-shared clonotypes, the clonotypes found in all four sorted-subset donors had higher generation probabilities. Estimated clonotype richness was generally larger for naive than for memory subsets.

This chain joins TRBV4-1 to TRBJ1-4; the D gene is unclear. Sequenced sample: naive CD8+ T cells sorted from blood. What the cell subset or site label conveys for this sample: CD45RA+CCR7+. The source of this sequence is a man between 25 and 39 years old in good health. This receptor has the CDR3 CASSQDLGRDEKLFF. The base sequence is TGCGCCAGCAGCCAAGATTTGGGGAGGGATGAAAAACTGTTTTTT.